The rows below give T cell receptor beta chains drawn from one sample of a study of T cell repertoires in cytomegalovirus infection. Each CDR3 protein gets one entry after TCRdb re-called the reads with MiXCR. The data contain approximately 600,000 distinct CDR3 sequences, roughly 42% of them seen just once; the ten biggest clones take up about 46%. No antigen has been assigned to these receptors. This specimen consisted of cultured PBMCs, obtained from culture after CMV antigen stimulation. These receptors were obtained from a human donor in good health (CMV status not recorded). Some clones in this sample may be carry-over from other donors' samples. Each CDR3 is given with its conserved first and last residue. A D gene is named only where the DNA matches it firmly. Clone size is stated in some rows and not others, as once, few, many or a class when expanded.

TRBV15	TRBJ2-2	TRBD1	-	TGTGCCACCAGCAGAAAGGACAGGGCAACCGGGGAGCTGTTTTTT	CATSRKDRATGELFF
TRBV2	TRBJ2-1	TRBD2	-	TGTGCCAGCAGTAGACCGGGACTAGCGGCCGATGAGCAGTTCTTC	CASSRPGLAADEQFF
TRBV10-3	TRBJ1-1	-	-	TGTGCCATCAGCGGGGCGGGTTTTTCCCCGCGGACTGAAGCTTTCTTT	CAISGAGFSPRTEAFF
TRBV12-3/TRBV12-4	TRBJ1-3	-	-	TGTGCCAGCAGTTTTGTGGGACTGGGCCTTGACACCATATATTTT	CASSFVGLGLDTIYF
TRBV7-2	TRBJ2-1	TRBD2	-	TGTGCCAGCAGCCCCCGGGCGGGGGGATTCAATGAGCAGTTCTTC	CASSPRAGGFNEQFF
TRBV7-8	TRBJ1-2	TRBD1	-	TGTGCCAGCAGCCTACCGGGACAGGGGGCGCCGGGAGGTGGCTACACCTTC	CASSLPGQGAPGGGYTF
TRBV7-2	TRBJ2-1	-	few	TGTGCCAGCAGCTCCTCCGTTTACCCCCTCCCCAATGAGCAGTTCTTC	CASSSSVYPLPNEQFF
TRBV27	TRBJ2-7	-	-	TGTGCCAGCAGCTCGGGACTCCACTACGAGCAGTACTTC	CASSSGLHYEQYF
TRBV7-2	TRBJ1-1	TRBD1	many	TGTGCCAGCAGCCCACAGGGGTTCACTGAAGCTTTCTTT	CASSPQGFTEAFF
TRBV5-1	TRBJ1-2	-	-	TGCGCCAGCAGCTGGTCGGTCGAAATTGACTATGGCTACACCTTC	CASSWSVEIDYGYTF
TRBV7-2	TRBJ1-3	-	many	TGTGCCAGCACCCTACTCCCGAGCTCTGGAAACACCATATATTTT	CASTLLPSSGNTIYF
TRBV7-2	TRBJ2-1	TRBD2	few	TGTGCCAGCAGCACATACGGCCGGGGGGGGGTCTTC	CASSTYGRGGVF
TRBV6-1	TRBJ2-2	TRBD1	-	TGTGCCTTCTCGGGACAGCCGAACACCGGGGAGCTGTTTTTT	CAFSGQPNTGELFF
TRBV6-1	TRBJ2-1	TRBD1	-	TGTGCCAGTTACGATCCGACAGGGAAGCAGTTCTTC	CASYDPTGKQFF
TRBV12-3/TRBV12-4	TRBJ2-3	TRBD2	few	TGTGCCAGCAGTTTTGGGACTAGCGGGGGTCAGGATACGCAGTATTTT	CASSFGTSGGQDTQYF
TRBV12-3/TRBV12-4	TRBJ2-7	TRBD2	few	TGTGCCAGCAGTTTCCTCGTCGGGCTAGCGGGAGGGGAGCAGTACTTC	CASSFLVGLAGGEQYF
TRBV27	TRBJ2-1	TRBD1	-	TGTGCCAGCAGAACAGGGGGCCCCCGCATTAGCTCCTACAATGAGCAGTTCTTC	CASRTGGPRISSYNEQFF
TRBV11-2	TRBJ2-2	-	-	TGTGCCAGCAGCCCAGCGGGTACCACCGGGGAGCTGTTTTTT	CASSPAGTTGELFF
TRBV7-2	TRBJ2-7	TRBD1	many	TGTGCCAGCAGCCTGAGACAGGGGGCTTGGTACGAGCAGTACTTC	CASSLRQGAWYEQYF
TRBV6-2/TRBV6-3	TRBJ2-1	-	-	TGTGCCAGCAGTTATTTAGGGGATGAGCAGTTCTTC	CASSYLGDEQFF
TRBV7-2	TRBJ2-1	-	-	TGTGCCAGCAGCTTATTAGTGGGGTATACCCCCTACAATGAGCAGTTCTTC	CASSLLVGYTPYNEQFF
TRBV7-9	TRBJ1-5	-	-	TGTGCCAGCAGCTCGCCGGGTCATGGCAATCAGCCCCAGCATTTT	CASSSPGHGNQPQHF
TRBV7-2	TRBJ2-3	-	-	TGTGCCAGCACCCGGAGACAGTCTAGCACAGATACGCAGTATTTT	CASTRRQSSTDTQYF
TRBV6-9	TRBJ2-7	-	-	TGTGCCAGCAGTTATCCCCGGGGTTCCCACGAGCAGTACTTC	CASSYPRGSHEQYF
TRBV6-2/TRBV6-3	TRBJ1-5	-	few	TGTGCCAGCAGTTACCCTCCAAGGAGGGGGGCGGAAGAGCCCCAGCATTTT	CASSYPPRRGAEEPQHF
TRBV19	TRBJ2-1	TRBD1	-	TGTGCCAGTAGTGCCGCAGGGGGCAGTGTAACCTACAATGAGCAGTTCTTC	CASSAAGGSVTYNEQFF
TRBV2	TRBJ2-1	-	-	TGTGCCAGCAGTCCTAGGGTAGGTGAGCAGTTCTTC	CASSPRVGEQFF
TRBV6-2/TRBV6-3	TRBJ1-1	TRBD1	-	TGTGCCAGCAGCATCGGACAGGCAGTTGAAGCTTTCTTT	CASSIGQAVEAFF
TRBV12-3/TRBV12-4	TRBJ1-5	TRBD1	-	TGTGCCAGCAGTCACGGAGACAGGGTCGGTCAGCCCCAGCATTTT	CASSHGDRVGQPQHF
TRBV11-3	TRBJ2-1	-	few	TGTGCCAGCAGCTTAGGGGGGGTGGAGTACAATGAGCAGTTCTTC	CASSLGGVEYNEQFF
TRBV27	TRBJ1-1	-	-	TGTGCCAGCACGGGCCCCTGGGGCACTGAAGCTTTCTTT	CASTGPWGTEAFF